Described below is a single T cell receptor beta chain sequence and its context. No cognate antigen has been identified for it. No quality values exist for individual bases; no much larger clone is one base distant. The data are from a study of vaccination and CD4 T cells after COVID-19 (dated by TCRdb to 2022 to 2024). Background for the entire study: Six males and four females were included in the convalescent cohort, with two Hispanic individuals, seven Caucasians, two Asians and one multiracial person represented. Participants got two doses of the Pfizer-BioNTech BNT162b2 vaccine (n=8) or two doses of the Moderna mRNA-1273 vaccine (n=2). Post-COVID blood samples were collected from convalescent patients a median of approximately 93 days after diagnosis, with a range of about 35 to 161 days. Post-vaccine blood samples were obtained a median of about 70 days after the second vaccine dose, with a range of about 12 to 241 days. The cultures were stimulated with overlapping spike peptide pools from SARS-CoV-2 and from the common cold coronaviruses HCoV-NL63, HCoV-OC43 and HCoV-229E. Control cultures received a CEFX viral epitope pool as the positive control, an HIV-1 Nef peptide pool as the negative control, or no peptide. In around 9 COVID-19 convalescent patients and several infection-naive healthy vaccine recipients, researchers compared the spike-specific CD4+ TCR repertoire from before mRNA vaccination with the repertoire from after. In an earlier paper using these donors, memory CD4+ T cell crossreactivity between SARS-CoV-2 and common cold coronavirus spike proteins was assessed at the TCR clonotype level.

The library relied on PCR. TCR sequencing of DNA from cultured CD4+ T cells used the Oncomine TCR Beta short-read assay at the Johns Hopkins FTIC core. Genomic DNA was extracted from the cultured CD4+ T cells with the QIAamp micro DNA kit. The Oncomine TCR Beta libraries from cultured CD4+ T cells were pooled using unique dual indexes and then sequenced on an Illumina iSeq 100. The authors processed their data as follows. Non-productive sequences were removed, and CDR3s not starting with C, not ending with F or W, or shorter than 7 amino acids were discarded. The MANAFEST web application identified antigen-specific clonotypes by comparing peptide-stimulated wells against reference wells and other culture wells. Positive clones required FDR below 0.05, an odds ratio above 5, and productive frequency above 0.1% in at least two of three replicate wells. Cross-reactive clonotypes were defined as significantly expanded in both SARS-CoV-2 spike wells and at least one common cold coronavirus spike condition. Levenshtein distances (stringdist) and unrooted phylogenetic trees (ape) in R version 3.6.1 were used to assess CDR3 homology. The raw public data were reprocessed by TCRdb itself: fastp quality trimming at Q25, MiXCR clonotype calling, in-frame beta chains only. Duplicate CDR3 protein sequences are folded into a single record with the most common DNA and genes. These V and J calls originate from TCRdb's pipeline instead of the authors' own analysis. Within this sample are more than 7,000 distinct CDR3 sequences, with roughly 27% of them counted one time only. The ten largest clones represent approximately 10% of the sample.

Here is what the overall study found, with its caveats: In convalescent patients, a median around 90% of post-vaccine SARS-CoV-2-reactive clones were detected only after vaccination, suggesting vaccine-specific priming. An increase in the median number of SARS-CoV-2-reactive clonotypes from around 20 after infection to roughly 39 after vaccination was observed, but the change was not found to be significant. Only a relatively small number of convalescent patients were included in the study, and early timepoints following natural infection were not analyzed. Nearly all vaccine-specific clones in convalescent patients (304 of 307) were mono-reactive for SARS-CoV-2 spike rather than cross-reactive with common cold coronaviruses.

The treatment or condition label corresponds to: roughly 10-day PBMC culture with coronavirus spike peptide pools or control peptides (ViraFEST assay). CD4+ T cells from unexposed donors were collected before the COVID-19 pandemic (2011-2018). The ViraFEST assay, used in the study, expanded antigen-specific T cells with peptide pools and then identified the expanded clonotypes through TCR sequencing. Each well held two million PBMCs cultured with approximately 10 ug/ml peptide pools in IMDM containing roughly 4.7% human AB serum and roughly 9.3 IU/ml IL-2. Half of the culture medium was replaced with fresh IL-2-containing medium on days 3 and 7. Once the cells had been in culture for over nine days, the EasySep CD4+ T cell isolation kit was used to isolate CD4+ T cells by negative selection. Unexposed donor CD4+ T cells were tested for reactivity to SARS-CoV-2 S and N and four common cold coronavirus spike pools, as cell number allowed. PBMCs were separated from whole blood using Ficoll-Paque Plus gradient centrifugation and then either used fresh or cryopreserved at -140C. In general, triplicate wells were set up for every culture condition. Leukapheresis product for the unexposed donors was purchased commercially.

This clonotype was obtained from a human donor in good health. The sequencing input was CD4+ T cells from blood, cultured in vitro.

The DNA sequence is given as TGCAGCGTCGATCCCCAGGGGCGGAGAGAGACCCAGTACTTC. Its product reads: CSVDPQGRRETQYF. The chain is made from TRBV29-1 and TRBJ2-5; possibly the D gene is TRBD1, per 6 matching bases. From the cysteine through the phenylalanine, the CDR3 covers 14 amino acids. The CDR3 DNA has 42 bases and is translated from base 1. V is reduced by 6 bases and J by 4 bases, leaving a spacing of 18 bases between them. The germline V gene provides CDR1 SQVTM and CDR2 ANQGSEA. With all but the CDR3 taken from the reference TRBV29-1 and TRBJ2-5 genes, the full variable domain is: SAVISQKPSRDICQRGTSLTIQCQVDSQVTMMFWYRQQPGQSLTLIATANQGSEATYESGFVIDKFPISRPNLTFSTLTVSNMSPEDSSIYLCSVDPQGRRETQYFGPGTRLLVL.